This entry lists 27 T cell receptor beta chains sequenced from one sample in a study of Ad26.COV2.S vaccination and SARS-CoV-2 variants. Treatment noted: about 20 received Ad26.COV2.S at low or high dose, single or two shots; 5 received placebo; per-sample allocation not given. The investigators took samples on day 63 after the first vaccine or placebo injection. The data were produced by immunoSEQ multiplex PCR, yet TCRdb's version contains in-frame clones alone and is incomplete. The data show around 340,000 clones, 75% to 90% seen once. Source: peripheral blood, taken in a trial of Ad26.COV2.S vaccine versus placebo. The receptors stem from a person aged 18-65 years who received the Ad26.COV2.S COVID-19 vaccine or a placebo.

In the case of this clone: At one end, the junction sequence differs from germline, possibly due to a read error. The chain is built from TRBV7-2 and TRBJ2-5, with 8 bases fitting TRBD2. CDR1 and CDR2 from the germline V gene are SGHTA and FQGNSA. The CDR3 is 15 residues long. The CDR3 is CASSVASRGGETQYF. The CDR3 region has the DNA TGTGCCAGCAGCGTAGCTTCCCGGGGGGGAGAGACCCAGTACTTC.

The chain carries TRBV4-1 and TRBJ1-1; a possible D gene is TRBD1 (6 bases). Trimming left V 1 base short and J 5 bases short, with 23 bases between. The germline CDR1 and CDR2 sequences are MGHRA and YSYEKL. The CDR3 has 18 amino acids. CDR3 residues: CASSQVGRGAVFWTEAFF. The CDR3 nucleotides read TGCGCCAGCAGCCAAGTAGGGCGGGGGGCGGTCTTTTGGACTGAAGCTTTCTTT.

This clone appeared once. The chain carries TRBV28 and TRBJ1-2; no definite D call. V was cut by 4 bases and J by 4 bases, with 7 bases left in between. Germline V gives CDR1 MDHEN, CDR2 SYDVKM. The CDR3 contains 12 residues. The CDR3 spells CASSSTVYGYTF. The CDR3 coding sequence is TGTGCCAGCAGTTCGACGGTCTATGGCTACACCTTC.

This chain uses TRBV5-1 with TRBJ1-1; D is unresolved. The CDR3 is made up of 16 amino acids. V was cut by 0 bases and J by 1 base, with 13 bases left in between. Per the germline V gene, CDR1 is SGHRS and CDR2 is YFSETQ. CDR3 coding DNA: TGCGCCAGCAGCTTGGATATGGGAAGTTCGAACACTGAAGCTTTCTTT. Its translation is CASSLDMGSSNTEAFF.

This chain links TRBV2 with TRBJ1-2; 7 bases agree with TRBD1. Germline CDR1 SNHLY, CDR2 FYNNEI. The trim removed 3 bases at V and 10 bases at J, leaving 8 bases unmatched. There are 13 residues in the CDR3. The CDR3 sequence is CASSEDRLNDYTF. CDR3 coding DNA: TGTGCCAGCAGTGAGGACAGGTTGAATGACTACACCTTC.

The chain is built from TRBV4-1 and TRBJ2-3; 8 bases are shared with TRBD1. Germline loops: CDR1 MGHRA, CDR2 YSYEKL. CDR3 length equals 18 residues. J gave up 4 bases and V 3 bases, and 15 bases lay outside the gene matches. The CDR3 bases are TGCGCCAGCAGCCAGGGGAGACAGGGGAAGGCTGGGGCAGATACGCAGTATTTT. Its translation: CASSQGRQGKAGADTQYF.

The gene calls are TRBV6-1 and TRBJ1-1, with D tentatively TRBD1 (5 bases). The germline V gene encodes CDR1 MNHNS and CDR2 SASEGT. This CDR3 contains 16 residues. The V gene lost 4 bases and the J gene lost 0 bases, with 15 bases spanning the gap. CDR3 DNA: TGTGCCAGCAGTGGGGGACGGAACATAATGAACACTGAAGCTTTCTTT. Its protein product is CASSGGRNIMNTEAFF.

This clone has just a few counts. The chain carries TRBV6-2 or TRBV6-3 and TRBJ2-7; D call uncertain. V was trimmed by 2 bases and J by 1 base, leaving 3 bases between them. The CDR3 totals 12 residues. Germline V gene data show CDR1 as MNHEY and CDR2 as SVGEGT. CDR3 in amino acids: CASSYISYEQYF. For the CDR3, the DNA is TGTGCCAGCAGTTACATTTCCTACGAGCAGTACTTC.

CDR3 sequence (DNA): TGTGCCAGCAGTTACGCTGGGTCTGGTTCACCCCTCCACTTT. This sequence encodes CASSYAGSGSPLHF. V is TRBV6-5 and J is TRBJ1-6; D uncertain. V lost 2 bases and J 9 bases, leaving 11 bases between the germline ends. Germline V gene data show CDR1 as MNHEY and CDR2 as SVGAGI. The length of the CDR3 is 14 residues.

The rearrangement uses TRBV5-1 and TRBJ1-1; no clear D. The CDR3 runs 14 residues. In germline, CDR1 is SGHRS, CDR2 YFSETQ. V was shortened by 2 bases and J by 3 bases, with 11 bases between the two germline ends. CDR3 sequence: CASSLQTEDTEAFF. The CDR3 DNA is TGCGCCAGCAGCTTACAAACAGAGGACACTGAAGCTTTCTTT.

The chain employs TRBV7-2 and TRBJ1-5; the D gene is possibly TRBD1 (5 bases). V lost 1 base and J lost 5, with 9 bases in between. Germline CDR1 reads SGHTA; CDR2 reads FQGNSA. The CDR3 runs 14 residues. The chain's CDR3 is CASSLGAGDQPQHF. DNA for the CDR3: TGTGCCAGCAGCTTAGGAGCGGGGGATCAGCCCCAGCATTTT.

The J gene is TRBJ2-5, the V gene TRBV5-1; perhaps TRBD1 as D (6 bases). Germline V gene sequence: CDR1 SGHRS, CDR2 YFSETQ. There are 14 residues in the CDR3. V lost 4 bases, J lost 2 bases, and 12 bases lay in between. CDR3 amino acids: CASSQDGQQETQYF. The CDR3 nucleotides are TGCGCCAGCAGCCAGGACGGACAGCAAGAGACCCAGTACTTC.

This chain joins TRBV4-2 and TRBJ2-3; 13 bases fit TRBD2. The V gene's germline CDR1 is LGHNA and CDR2 YNFKEQ. Trimming cost V 3 bases and J 4 bases; bases outside gene matches: 10. There are 18 residues in the CDR3. The CDR3 coding sequence is TGTGCCAGCAGCCAGGCCCCAACTAGCGGGGGGGGCTCAGATACGCAGTATTTT. This encodes CASSQAPTSGGGSDTQYF.

The V gene is TRBV28, the J gene TRBJ1-1, with 7 bases lining up with TRBD1. Per germline, CDR1 MDHEN and CDR2 SYDVKM. The CDR3 is made up of 17 amino acids. The ends lost 6 bases at V and 1 base at J; junction bases unmatched: 14. CDR3 bases: TGTGCCAGCAGCCCACACAGGGGATCCCCCCCGAACACTGAAGCTTTCTTT. It is translated as CASSPHRGSPPNTEAFF.

The V call is TRBV10-2, the J call TRBJ1-6; 12 nucleotides match TRBD1. The CDR3 runs 15 residues. The ends lost 8 bases at V and 8 bases at J; junction bases unmatched: 7. From germline, CDR1 is WSHSY and CDR2 SAAADI. Written as DNA, the CDR3 is TGCGCCAGCGAGGGGACAGGGGGCCGGGATTCACCCCTCCACTTT. This encodes CASEGTGGRDSPLHF.

The chain links TRBV5-1 to TRBJ2-1; a weak D match, TRBD2 (6 bases). Germline assignment: CDR1 SGHRS and CDR2 YFSETQ. Deletions cut 2 bases from V and 0 bases from J, with 9 bases between. This CDR3 is built from 15 residues. The CDR3 DNA reads TGCGCCAGCAGCTTCGGGGGAAACTCCTACAATGAGCAGTTCTTC. Its translation: CASSFGGNSYNEQFF.

The chain combines TRBV18 with TRBJ2-3, with 9 bases identical to TRBD2. The CDR3 runs 16 residues. V was pared by 2 bases and J by 2 bases, with 5 bases of the junction left unmatched. The germline CDR1 and CDR2 sequences are KGHSH and LQKENI. CDR3 amino acids: CASSPSASGTTDTQYF. The CDR3 DNA sequence: TGTGCCAGCTCACCATCCGCTAGCGGGACCACAGATACGCAGTATTTT.

This rearrangement joins TRBV2 to TRBJ2-5; unclear D gene. CDR3 length: 15 residues. The germline V and J ends were trimmed by 1 base and 5 bases, with 14 bases remaining between them. Germline-derived CDR1 and CDR2 are SNHLY and FYNNEI. CDR3 region: CASSEGRRESETQYF. As DNA, the CDR3 is TGTGCCAGCAGTGAAGGGAGAAGGGAATCTGAGACCCAGTACTTC.

The chain carries TRBV5-1 and TRBJ1-6; D is perhaps TRBD1 (5 bases). The CDR3 runs to 16 residues. Germline CDR1 and CDR2: SGHRS and YFSETQ. Trimming left V 3 bases short and J 5 bases short, with 15 bases between. As DNA, the CDR3 is TGCGCCAGCAGCTACTGGGGCACCGATAATAATTCACCCCTCCACTTT. It is translated as CASSYWGTDNNSPLHF.

The chain is built from TRBV7-9 and TRBJ2-7; 11 bases align to TRBD1. This CDR3 is built from 14 residues. Losses at the gene ends were 7 bases for V and 3 bases for J; bases not matched to a gene: 5. Germline CDR1 is SEHNR and CDR2 is FQNEAQ (reference sequence). The CDR3 DNA reads TGTGCCAGCACCGTGGGACAGGGGGACTACGAGCAGTACTTC. Translation: CASTVGQGDYEQYF.

This clone appeared once. The rearrangement uses TRBV5-4 and TRBJ2-7, with D perhaps assigned TRBD1 or TRBD2 (5 bases each). With 4 bases removed from V and 1 base from J, the gap between germline ends came to 12 bases. The CDR3 sequence is 14 residues long. Per the germline V gene, CDR1 is SGHNT and CDR2 is YYREEE (reference sequence). CDR3 protein: CASSPRDGSYEQYF. The CDR3 DNA follows: TGTGCCAGCAGCCCCCGGGACGGATCCTACGAGCAGTACTTC.

Concerning this clone itself: Other DNA variants within this sample encode the same CDR3. V is TRBV6-5 and J is TRBJ1-1; D gene ambiguous. Germline V gives CDR1 MNHEY, CDR2 SVGAGI. Trimming stripped 1 base from V and 1 base from J, with 4 bases between. This CDR3 has 13 residues. CDR3 bases: TGTGCCAGCAGTTACTACGGGAACACTGAAGCTTTCTTT. It codes for CASSYYGNTEAFF.

The J gene is TRBJ1-2, the V gene TRBV6-5; D might be TRBD1 (6 bases). The V gene lost 2 bases and the J gene lost 7 bases, with 14 bases spanning the gap. The CDR3 contains 14 residues. CDR1 is MNHEY and CDR2 is SVGAGI in the germline V gene. The CDR3 reads CASSYNPTGRGYTF. The CDR3 DNA sequence: TGTGCCAGCAGTTACAACCCGACAGGACGTGGCTACACCTTC.

The DNA of the CDR3 is TGTGCCAGCAGCAGCCGGGACAGGGGAATTTTGAACACTGAAGCTTTCTTT. The encoded protein is CASSSRDRGILNTEAFF. This sequence joins TRBV13 and TRBJ1-1, with 10 positions matching TRBD1. Germline CDR1 is PRHDT and CDR2 is FYEKMQ (reference sequence). This CDR3 contains 17 residues. With V trimmed by 5 bases and J by 0 bases, 9 bases remained unmatched.

The chain combines TRBV7-9 with TRBJ2-2; TRBD1 agrees at 8 bases. Trimming at V came to 8 bases and at J to 5 bases, leaving 10 bases not matched to a gene. The CDR3 loop spans 15 amino acids. The germline V gene encodes CDR1 SEHNR and CDR2 FQNEAQ (reference sequence). The CDR3 bases are TGTGCCAGCGACACAGGGCAGGGGGCGACCGGGGAGCTGTTTTTT. Amino acid sequence: CASDTGQGATGELFF.

The V call is TRBV4-3, the J call TRBJ1-2, with D hard to call. Germline CDR1 and CDR2: LGHNA and YSLEER. The CDR3 is 14 residues long. Trimming took off 0 bases at V and 7 bases at J, with 12 bases between the two ends. For the CDR3, the DNA is TGCGCCAGCAGCCAAGACCGGACGGGCGGTGGCTACACCTTC. Translated, it gives CASSQDRTGGGYTF.

The rearrangement uses TRBV5-4 and TRBJ2-4; D might be TRBD1 (6 bases). V lost 4 bases, J lost 0 bases, and 11 bases lay in between. This CDR3 region has 15 residues. Germline V gene lookup returns CDR1 SGHNT and CDR2 YYREEE (reference sequence). CDR3 amino acids: CASSPGQAAKNIQYF. The CDR3 nucleotides are TGTGCCAGCAGCCCGGGACAAGCAGCCAAAAACATTCAGTACTTC.